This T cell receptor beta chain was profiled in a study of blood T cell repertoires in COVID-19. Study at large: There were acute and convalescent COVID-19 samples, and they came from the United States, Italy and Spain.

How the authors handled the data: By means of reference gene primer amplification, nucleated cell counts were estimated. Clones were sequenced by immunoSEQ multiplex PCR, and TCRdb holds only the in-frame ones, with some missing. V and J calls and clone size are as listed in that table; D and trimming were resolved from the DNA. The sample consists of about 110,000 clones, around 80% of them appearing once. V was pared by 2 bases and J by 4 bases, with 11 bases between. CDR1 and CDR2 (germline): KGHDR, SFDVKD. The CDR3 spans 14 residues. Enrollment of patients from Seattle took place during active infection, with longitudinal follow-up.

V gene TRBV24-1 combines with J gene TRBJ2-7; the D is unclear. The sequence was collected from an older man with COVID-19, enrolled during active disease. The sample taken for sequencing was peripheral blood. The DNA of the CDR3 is TGTGCCACCAGTGATTCAAGTGAGACATACGAGCAGTACTTC. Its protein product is CATSDSSETYEQYF.